The present T cell receptor (beta chain) was sequenced within a study of T cells in narcolepsy. Here immunoSEQ multiplex PCR was the method, and the copy in TCRdb shows in-frame clones only, minus some. The sample gives about 30,000 clones, more than 70% of which show up once; about 1.2% is in the top ten. Between the trimmed V and J ends, which lost 3 bases and 2 bases, there was a span of 16 bases. The CDR3 has 16 residues. The germline V gene encodes CDR1 SNHLY and CDR2 FYNNEI. Source material: CD45RA- memory CD4+ T cells from PBMCs. The receptor comes from a human donor with narcolepsy. The chain carries TRBV2 and TRBJ1-1; possibly TRBD1 for D (6 bases). CDR3 sequence: CASSEGAGAGNTEAFF. The DNA of the CDR3 is TGTGCCAGCAGTGAGGGGGCTGGGGCCGGAAACACTGAAGCTTTCTTT.